The 8 T cell receptor beta chains presented below share a single source sample, sequenced in a study of CD8+CD57+ T cells in acquired aplastic anemia (dated by TCRdb to the late 2010s). Sequencing took place on an Illumina HiSeq 2000. Genomic DNA was used as template for profiling of TCR beta VDJ combinations and CDR3 sequences. TCRdb cleaned the public reads at Q25 with fastp, built clones with MiXCR and kept in-frame beta chains. Rows with a matching CDR3 protein are joined into one entry that keeps the most common DNA and genes. This sample gives about half a million distinct CDR3 sequences in total; roughly a third of them show up just once. The ten top clones hold 0.82% of the sample. Expansion of CD8+CD57+ cells had been shown by flow cytometry in the patients chosen for sequencing. The sample taken for sequencing was sorted CD4+, CD8+, or CD8+CD57+ T cells (not recorded which) from PBMCs. These receptors all come from a human donor with aplastic anemia.

This clonotype was detected many times. The chain employs TRBV19 and TRBJ2-3; TRBD1 matches 7 bases. Germline V gene data show CDR1 as LNHDA and CDR2 as SQIVND (reference sequence). Germline trimming cut 11 bases from V and 2 bases from J; bases unmatched to any gene: 7. The CDR3 is 13 amino acids. The CDR3 region is CAGRDRSTDTQYF. The CDR3 DNA reads TGTGCCGGTCGGGACAGATCCACAGATACGCAGTATTTT.

The chain links TRBV20-1 to TRBJ2-1; 8 bases map to TRBD1. J gave up 3 bases and V 4 bases, and 5 bases lay outside the gene matches. The germline V gene encodes CDR1 DFQATT and CDR2 SNEGSKA (reference sequence). The CDR3 runs 14 residues. The CDR3 is CSATRTGSYNEQFF. The CDR3 DNA is TGCAGTGCTACCAGGACAGGGAGCTACAATGAGCAGTTCTTC.

The chain's CDR3 is CSARGQKIHYNEQFF. The CDR3 DNA follows: TGCAGTGCTAGAGGGCAGAAAATTCACTACAATGAGCAGTTCTTC. The rearrangement uses TRBV20-1 and TRBJ2-1, with D unclear. Germline lookup yields CDR1 DFQATT and CDR2 SNEGSKA (reference sequence). The CDR3 contains 15 residues. Trimming cost V 1 base and J 3 bases, with 13 bases left between them.

The chain joins TRBV7-3 to TRBJ2-7; D remains ambiguous. The CDR3 length is 14 residues. Germline V gene data show CDR1 as SGHTA and CDR2 as FQGTGA. The V gene lost 5 bases and the J gene lost 12 bases, with 23 bases spanning the gap. DNA of the CDR3: TGTGCCAGCAGCACCGTGGGGTCCGTCTACGAGGCGTACTTC. This gives the protein CASSTVGSVYEAYF. The whole variable domain, filled in from reference TRBV7-3 and TRBJ2-7, reads GAGVSQTPSNKVTEKGKYVELRCDPISGHTALYWYRQSLGQGPEFLIYFQGTGAADDSGLPNDRFFAVRPEGSVSTLKIQRTERGDSAVYLCASSTVGSVYEAYFGPGTRLTVT.

In this sample, this clonotype turned up many times. V usage is TRBV7-9 and J usage is TRBJ2-7, with 10 bases fitting TRBD2. V dropped 5 bases and J dropped 6; count of bases not matched to a gene: 7. Germline V gene lookup returns CDR1 SEHNR and CDR2 FQNEAQ (reference sequence). This CDR3 has 14 amino acids. CDR3 loop: CASSTSGRAGEQYF. The CDR3 region has the DNA TGTGCCAGCAGCACCAGCGGGAGGGCCGGCGAGCAGTACTTC.

This clonotype has more than one count but fewer than ten. This chain links TRBV5-8 with TRBJ1-2; D ambiguous. Germline CDR1 SGHTS, CDR2 YDEGEE. V gave up 0 bases and J gave up 8 bases, with 11 bases separating them. CDR3 size: 13 residues. In nucleotides, the CDR3 is TGTGCCAGCAGCTTGGCCTGGCAGGAAGGCTACACCTTC. Protein: CASSLAWQEGYTF.

Points on this clonotype: Being one base from a much bigger clone, this may be a read error. V usage is TRBV19 and J usage is TRBJ2-5; perhaps D is TRBD1 or TRBD2 (5 bases each). The CDR3 sequence is 14 residues long. Germline loops: CDR1 LNHDA, CDR2 SQIVND (reference sequence). V lost 1 base to trimming and J lost 4 bases, with 10 bases between them. CDR3 loop: CASSIASGTETQYF. For the CDR3, the DNA is TGTGCCAGTAGTATAGCTTCTGGGACAGAGACCCAGTACTTC.

The table lists this clonotype with many counts. The chain has TRBV6-1 and TRBJ1-6; D not resolved. The CDR3 contains 12 residues. V gave up 1 base and J gave up 9 bases, with 4 bases separating them. Germline V CDR1 and CDR2: MNHNS, SASEGT. CDR3 sequence: CASSEGRSPLHF. CDR3 sequence (DNA): TGTGCCAGCAGTGAAGGGCGTTCACCCCTCCACTTT.